This TCR beta chain was identified during a study of blood T cell repertoires in COVID-19. Whole-study context: The United States, Italy and Spain were the sources of the acute and convalescent COVID-19 samples.

The CDR3 sequence is 16 residues long. Sequencing used immunoSEQ multiplex PCR; TCRdb keeps in-frame clones, though not all of them. The table has approximately 54,000 clones, approximately 80% seen once; the top ten hold approximately 5.7%. This clone was counted a single time. This sequence was found in a woman between 55 and 75 years old with acute or convalescent COVID-19. The chain combines TRBV21-1 with TRBJ2-3; the table's D call TRBD2 went unverified against the DNA. TRBV21-1 corresponds to a pseudogene. The sequenced material came from peripheral blood. CDR3 protein: CASSKEERGGTDTQYF. The CDR3 bases are TGTGCCAGCAGCAAAGAGGAGCGGGGAGGCACAGATACGCAGTATTTT.